These 7 T cell receptor beta chains originate from one sample sequenced in a study of T cells in localized non-small cell lung cancer. Only in-frame clones appear in the TCRdb table, and some are missing; sequencing was by immunoSEQ multiplex PCR. The sample has some 2,000 clones; approximately 20% are singletons. This sample comprised lung tumor tissue, obtained before any cancer treatment. The receptor set was obtained from a woman between 40 and 69 years old with stage I lung adenocarcinoma.

This clone has a handful of counts. The chain's CDR3 is CASSRISGVSTDTQYF. The CDR3 region has the DNA TGTGCCAGCAGCCGAATCTCGGGGGTTAGCACAGATACGCAGTATTTT. The genes are TRBV11-3 and TRBJ2-3, with D perhaps matching TRBD2 (6 bases). The CDR3 runs 16 residues. The V gene's germline CDR1 is SGHNT and CDR2 YENEEA. V lost 5 bases, J lost 0 bases, and 15 bases lay in between. Variable domain in full (rest from reference TRBV11-3 and TRBJ2-3): EAGVVQSPRYKIIEKKQPVAFWCNPISGHNTLYWYLQNLGQGPELLIRYENEEAVDDSQLPKDRFSAERLKGVDSTLKIQPAELGDSAVYLCASSRISGVSTDTQYFGPGTRLTVL.

The J gene is TRBJ1-1, the V gene TRBV23-1, with D hard to call. TRBV23-1 is marked as an open reading frame, function uncertain. The length of the CDR3 is 15 residues. Trimming shortened V by 6 bases and J by 0 bases, and 14 bases separated the two germline ends. The CDR3, as DNA: TGCGCCAGCAGCCAAGATCAGAACATGAACACTGAAGCTTTCTTT. Translating gives CASSQDQNMNTEAFF.

This chain connects TRBV11-3 to TRBJ1-2, with 8 bases aligning to TRBD1. The V segment lost 4 bases and the J segment 7 bases; nucleotides outside the gene matches: 8. The germline gives CDR1 SGHNT, CDR2 YENEEA. The CDR3 is 14 amino acids. In DNA, the CDR3 is TGTGCCAGCAGCTCCCGGACAGGGTTGTCTGGCTACACCTTC. It yields the protein CASSSRTGLSGYTF.

The gene calls are TRBV6-8 and TRBJ2-7; 8 bases align to TRBD2. Trimming removed 6 bases from V and 0 bases from J; junction bases left unmatched: 10. The CDR3 runs to 16 residues. Germline values: CDR1 MNHGY, CDR2 SAAAGT. The CDR3 region is CASSGGADRLSYEQYF. CDR3 DNA: TGTGCCAGCAGCGGGGGGGCGGACCGCCTCTCCTACGAGCAGTACTTC.

Relative to its sample, this clone is large. This chain uses TRBV6-8 with TRBJ1-1, with D tentatively TRBD1 (6 bases). Trimming pared 4 bases from V and 0 bases from J, leaving 9 bases between. The CDR3 runs to 14 residues. Germline V CDR1 and CDR2: MNHGY, SAAAGT. In nucleotides, the CDR3 is TGTGCCAGCAGTTCGGGGGGCCTGAACACTGAAGCTTTCTTT. Its protein is CASSSGGLNTEAFF.

The chain links TRBV15 to TRBJ1-5; 7 nucleotides align to TRBD1. This CDR3 has 19 residues. The V gene end was trimmed by 1 base and the J gene end by 4 bases; junction bases not matched to a gene: 16. Germline-derived CDR1 and CDR2 are LNHNV and YYDKDF (reference sequence). CDR3 nucleotide sequence: TGTGCCACCAGCAGAGCCCAATTACTCCAGGACAGGATGAATCAGCCCCAGCATTTT. Residues: CATSRAQLLQDRMNQPQHF.

This sequence joins TRBV11-3 and TRBJ2-6, with TRBD1 identical over 7 bases. The V segment lost 3 bases and the J segment 0 bases; nucleotides outside the gene matches: 5. The CDR3 is 17 residues long. CDR1 and CDR2 (germline): SGHNT, YENEEA. For the CDR3, the DNA is TGTGCCAGCAGCTTGGTGGGGGACAGCTCTGGGGCCAACGTCCTGACTTTC. Encoded protein: CASSLVGDSSGANVLTF.